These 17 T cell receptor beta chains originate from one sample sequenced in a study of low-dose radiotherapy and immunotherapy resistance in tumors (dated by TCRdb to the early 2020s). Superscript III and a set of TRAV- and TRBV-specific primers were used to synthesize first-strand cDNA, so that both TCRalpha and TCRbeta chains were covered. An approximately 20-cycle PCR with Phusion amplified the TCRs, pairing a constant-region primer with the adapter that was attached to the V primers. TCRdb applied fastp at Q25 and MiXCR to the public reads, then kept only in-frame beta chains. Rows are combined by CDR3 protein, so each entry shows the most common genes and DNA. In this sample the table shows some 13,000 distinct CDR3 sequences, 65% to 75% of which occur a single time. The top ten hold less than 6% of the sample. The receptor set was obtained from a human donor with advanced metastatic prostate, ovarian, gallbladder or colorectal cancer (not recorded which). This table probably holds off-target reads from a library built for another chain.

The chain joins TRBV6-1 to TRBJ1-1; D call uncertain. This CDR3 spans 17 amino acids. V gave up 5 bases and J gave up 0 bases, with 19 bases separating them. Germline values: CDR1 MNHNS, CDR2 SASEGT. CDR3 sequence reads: CASSPWSQSPMNTEAFF. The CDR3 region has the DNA TGTGCCAGCAGTCCCTGGAGCCAGTCCCCGATGAACACTGAAGCTTTCTTT.

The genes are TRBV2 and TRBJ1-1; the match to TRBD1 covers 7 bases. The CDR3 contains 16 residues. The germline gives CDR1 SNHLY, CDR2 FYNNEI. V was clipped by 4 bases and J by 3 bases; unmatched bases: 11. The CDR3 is CASSVAPGQVDTEAFF. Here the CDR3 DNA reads TGTGCCAGCAGTGTCGCCCCCGGACAGGTCGACACTGAAGCTTTCTTT.

For the CDR3, the DNA is TGTGCCAGCAGCAGGAGGGGGAATCAGCCCCAGCATTTT. Translated, it gives CASSRRGNQPQHF. The rearrangement joins TRBV14 to TRBJ1-5, with D possibly matching TRBD1 (6 bases). V gave up 5 bases and J gave up 4 bases, with 9 bases separating them. Germline V CDR1 and CDR2: SGHDN, FVKESK. CDR3 size: 13 residues.

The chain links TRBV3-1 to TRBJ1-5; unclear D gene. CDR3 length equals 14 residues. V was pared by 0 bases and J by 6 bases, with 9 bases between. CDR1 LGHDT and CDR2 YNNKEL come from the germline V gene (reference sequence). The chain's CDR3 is CASSQDRAGQPQHF. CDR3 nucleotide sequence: TGTGCCAGCAGCCAAGATCGGGCAGGTCAGCCCCAGCATTTT.

The CDR3 here is CASSLARTAEAFF. The CDR3 nucleotides read TGTGCCAGCAGCTTGGCCCGTACTGCTGAAGCTTTCTTT. V gene TRBV5-6 combines with J gene TRBJ1-1; D ambiguous. This CDR3 comprises 13 residues. CDR1 is SGHDT, CDR2 YYEEEE, per germline. Trimming cost V 0 bases and J 6 bases, with 9 bases left between them.

CDR3 in amino acids: CASSEARYGNEQFF. CDR3 nucleotides: TGTGCCAGCAGTGAAGCAAGGTACGGGAATGAGCAGTTCTTC. V is TRBV2 and J is TRBJ2-1; D not resolved. Trimming took off 0 bases at V and 7 bases at J, with 10 bases between the two ends. The length of the CDR3 is 14 residues. Germline V gene lookup returns CDR1 SNHLY and CDR2 FYNNEI.

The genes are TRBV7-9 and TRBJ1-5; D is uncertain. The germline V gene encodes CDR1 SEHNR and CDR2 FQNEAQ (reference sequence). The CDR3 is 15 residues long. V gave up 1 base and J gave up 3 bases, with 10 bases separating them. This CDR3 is CASSLGRRPNQPQHF. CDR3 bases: TGTGCCAGCAGCTTAGGCCGCAGGCCCAATCAGCCCCAGCATTTT.

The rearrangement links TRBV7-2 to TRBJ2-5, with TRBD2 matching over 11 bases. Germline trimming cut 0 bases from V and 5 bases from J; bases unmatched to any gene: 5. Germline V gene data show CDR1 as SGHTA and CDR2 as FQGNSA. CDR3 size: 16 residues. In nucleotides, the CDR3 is TGTGCCAGCAGCTTAGCCCGTAGCGGGGGGGCGGAGACCCAGTACTTC. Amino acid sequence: CASSLARSGGAETQYF.

CDR3 nucleotides: TGCGCCAGCAGCTTGCGTTGGGACACTAGATACGAGCAGTACTTC. Encoded protein: CASSLRWDTRYEQYF. This rearrangement joins TRBV5-1 to TRBJ2-7, with D perhaps matching TRBD1 (6 bases). Germline V gene data show CDR1 as SGHRS and CDR2 as YFSETQ. The germline V and J ends were trimmed by 1 base and 4 bases, with 15 bases remaining between them. The length of the CDR3 is 15 residues.

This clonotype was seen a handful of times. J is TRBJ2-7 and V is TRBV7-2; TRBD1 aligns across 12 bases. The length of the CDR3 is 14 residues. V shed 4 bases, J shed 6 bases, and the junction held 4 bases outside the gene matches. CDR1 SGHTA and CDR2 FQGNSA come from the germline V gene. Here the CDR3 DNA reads TGTGCCAGCAGCTCGGGACAGGGGGCTGGCGAGCAGTACTTC. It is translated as CASSSGQGAGEQYF.

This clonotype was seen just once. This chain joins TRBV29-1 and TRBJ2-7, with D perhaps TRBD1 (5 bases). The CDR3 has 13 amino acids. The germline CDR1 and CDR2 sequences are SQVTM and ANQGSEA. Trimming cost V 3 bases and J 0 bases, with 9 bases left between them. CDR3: CSVESDSSYEQYF. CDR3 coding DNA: TGCAGCGTTGAGTCAGACAGCTCCTACGAGCAGTACTTC.

CDR3 nucleotide sequence: TGTGCCAGCAGCCCACAGTCCTGGTCCTACGAGCAGTACTTC. Translated, it gives CASSPQSWSYEQYF. J is TRBJ2-7 and V is TRBV11-2; D remains ambiguous. Trimming took 5 bases from V and 1 from J, leaving 12 bases between them. This CDR3 spans 14 amino acids. The germline V gene encodes CDR1 SGHAT and CDR2 FQNNGV.

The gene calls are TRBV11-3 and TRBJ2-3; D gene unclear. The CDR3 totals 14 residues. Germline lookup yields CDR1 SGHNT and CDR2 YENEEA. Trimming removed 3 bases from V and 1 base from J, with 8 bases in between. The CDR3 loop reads CASSFDGRTDTQYF. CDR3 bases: TGTGCCAGCAGCTTTGACGGGCGCACAGATACGCAGTATTTT.

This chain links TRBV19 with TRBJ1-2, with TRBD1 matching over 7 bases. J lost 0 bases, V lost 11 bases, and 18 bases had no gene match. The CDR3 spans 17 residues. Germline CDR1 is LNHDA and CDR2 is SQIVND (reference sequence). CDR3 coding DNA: TGTGCCGCAGGCAACCGGGACAGTTTTTCAACTAACTATGGCTACACCTTC. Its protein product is CAAGNRDSFSTNYGYTF.

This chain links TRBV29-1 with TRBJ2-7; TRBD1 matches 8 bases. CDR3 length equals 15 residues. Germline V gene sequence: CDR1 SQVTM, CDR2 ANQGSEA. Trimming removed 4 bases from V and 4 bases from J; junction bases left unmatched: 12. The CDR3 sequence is CSVAKIGTGLYEQYF. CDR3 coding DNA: TGCAGCGTTGCCAAAATCGGGACAGGCCTTTACGAGCAGTACTTC.

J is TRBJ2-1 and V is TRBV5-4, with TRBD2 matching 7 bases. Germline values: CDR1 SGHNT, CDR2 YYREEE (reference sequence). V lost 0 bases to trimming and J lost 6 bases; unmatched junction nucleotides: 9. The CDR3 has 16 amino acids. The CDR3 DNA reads TGTGCCAGCAGCTTGGATCAGCGGGGTCCCCCCAATGAGCAGTTCTTC. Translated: CASSLDQRGPPNEQFF.

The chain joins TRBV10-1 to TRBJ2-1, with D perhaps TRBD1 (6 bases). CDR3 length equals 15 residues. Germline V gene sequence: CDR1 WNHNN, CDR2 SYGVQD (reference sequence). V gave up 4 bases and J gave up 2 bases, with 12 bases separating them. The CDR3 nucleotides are TGCGCCAGCAGTGTTTCAGGGGATCCCTACAATGAGCAGTTCTTC. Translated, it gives CASSVSGDPYNEQFF.